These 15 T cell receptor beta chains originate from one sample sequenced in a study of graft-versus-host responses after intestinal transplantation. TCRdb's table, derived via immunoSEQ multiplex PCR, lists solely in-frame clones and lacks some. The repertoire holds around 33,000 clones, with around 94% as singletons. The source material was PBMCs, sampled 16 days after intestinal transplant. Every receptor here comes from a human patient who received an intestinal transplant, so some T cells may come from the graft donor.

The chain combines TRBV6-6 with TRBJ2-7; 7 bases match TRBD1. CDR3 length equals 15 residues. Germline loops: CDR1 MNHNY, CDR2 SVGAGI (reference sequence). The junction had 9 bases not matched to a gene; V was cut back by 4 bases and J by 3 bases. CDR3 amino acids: CASSSWTGASYEQYF. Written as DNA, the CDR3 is TGTGCCAGCAGTTCCTGGACAGGAGCCAGCTACGAGCAGTACTTC.

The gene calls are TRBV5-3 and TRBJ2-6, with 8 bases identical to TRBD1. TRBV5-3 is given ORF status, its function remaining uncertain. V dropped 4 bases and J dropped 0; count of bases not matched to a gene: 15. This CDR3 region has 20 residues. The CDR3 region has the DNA TGTGCCAGAAGCCTGGACAGGGCCGTCTCAAATTACTCTGGGGCCAACGTCCTGACTTTC. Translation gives CARSLDRAVSNYSGANVLTF.

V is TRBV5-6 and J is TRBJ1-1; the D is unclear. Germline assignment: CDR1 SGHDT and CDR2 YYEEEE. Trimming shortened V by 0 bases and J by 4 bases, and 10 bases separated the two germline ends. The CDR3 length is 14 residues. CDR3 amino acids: CASSLGGGPTEAFF. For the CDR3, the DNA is TGTGCCAGCAGCTTGGGGGGAGGACCCACTGAAGCTTTCTTT.

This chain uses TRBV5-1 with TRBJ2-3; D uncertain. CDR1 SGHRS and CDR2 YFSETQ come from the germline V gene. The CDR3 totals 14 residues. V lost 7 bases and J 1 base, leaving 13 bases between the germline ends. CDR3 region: CASAWTFGTDTQYF. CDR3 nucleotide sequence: TGCGCCAGCGCGTGGACCTTTGGCACAGATACGCAGTATTTT.

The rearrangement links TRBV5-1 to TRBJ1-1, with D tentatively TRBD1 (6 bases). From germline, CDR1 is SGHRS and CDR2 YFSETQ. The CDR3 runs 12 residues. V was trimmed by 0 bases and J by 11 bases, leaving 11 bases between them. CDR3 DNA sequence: TGCGCCAGCAGCTTGGGAACAGGGCGGGCTTTCTTT. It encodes CASSLGTGRAFF.

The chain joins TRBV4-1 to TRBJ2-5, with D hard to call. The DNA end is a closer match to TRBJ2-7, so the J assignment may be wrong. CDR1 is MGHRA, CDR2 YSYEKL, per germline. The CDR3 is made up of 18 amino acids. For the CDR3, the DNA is TGCGCCAGCAGCCAGGTACCGGGTACCTCTCCCCCTTTCTACGAGCAGTACTTC. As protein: CASSQVPGTSPPFYEQYF.

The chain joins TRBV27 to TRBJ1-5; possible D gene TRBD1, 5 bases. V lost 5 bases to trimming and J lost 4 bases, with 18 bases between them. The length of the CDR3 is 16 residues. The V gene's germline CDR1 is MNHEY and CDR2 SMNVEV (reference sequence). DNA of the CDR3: TGTGCCAGCAGTCAGACAGACCCAATTGAGAATCAGCCCCAGCATTTT. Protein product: CASSQTDPIENQPQHF.

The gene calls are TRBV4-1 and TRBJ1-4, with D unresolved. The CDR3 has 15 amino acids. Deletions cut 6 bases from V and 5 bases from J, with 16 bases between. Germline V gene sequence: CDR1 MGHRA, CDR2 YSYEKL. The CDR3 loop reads CASRPTVGQNEKLFF. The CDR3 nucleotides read TGCGCCAGCAGGCCCACGGTGGGCCAAAATGAAAAACTGTTTTTT.

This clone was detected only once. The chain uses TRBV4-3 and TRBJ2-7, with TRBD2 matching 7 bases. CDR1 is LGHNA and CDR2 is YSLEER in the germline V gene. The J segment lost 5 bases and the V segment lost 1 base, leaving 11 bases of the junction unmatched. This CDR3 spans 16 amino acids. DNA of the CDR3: TGCGCCAGCAGCCAAGGTCTCCGGGGGGTTCTGGACGAGCAGTACTTC. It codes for CASSQGLRGVLDEQYF.

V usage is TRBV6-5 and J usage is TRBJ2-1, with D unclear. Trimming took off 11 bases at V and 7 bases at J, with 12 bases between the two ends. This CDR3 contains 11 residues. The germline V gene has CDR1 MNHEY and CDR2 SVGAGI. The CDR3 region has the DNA TGTGCCCGAAGCAGACAAAATGAGCAGTTCTTC. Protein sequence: CARSRQNEQFF.

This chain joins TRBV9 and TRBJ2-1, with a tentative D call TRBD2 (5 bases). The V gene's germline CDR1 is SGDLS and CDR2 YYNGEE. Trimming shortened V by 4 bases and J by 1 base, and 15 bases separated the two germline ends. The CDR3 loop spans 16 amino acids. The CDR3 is CASSPHFRGSYNEQFF. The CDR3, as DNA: TGTGCCAGCAGCCCCCACTTCCGGGGTTCCTACAATGAGCAGTTCTTC.

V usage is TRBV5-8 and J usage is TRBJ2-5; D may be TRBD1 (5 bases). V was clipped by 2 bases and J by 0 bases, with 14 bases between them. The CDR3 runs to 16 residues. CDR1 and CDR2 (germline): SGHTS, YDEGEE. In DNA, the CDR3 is TGTGCCAGCAGCTTCATCAGGGCCGAGAACCAAGAGACCCAGTACTTC. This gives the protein CASSFIRAENQETQYF.

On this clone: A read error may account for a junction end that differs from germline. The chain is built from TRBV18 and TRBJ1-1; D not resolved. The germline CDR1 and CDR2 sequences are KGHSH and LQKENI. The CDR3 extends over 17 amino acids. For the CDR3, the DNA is TGTGCCAGCGCACCAGCCGCTGGGAGGGAGGGGAACACTGAAGCTTTCTTT. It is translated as CASAPAAGREGNTEAFF.

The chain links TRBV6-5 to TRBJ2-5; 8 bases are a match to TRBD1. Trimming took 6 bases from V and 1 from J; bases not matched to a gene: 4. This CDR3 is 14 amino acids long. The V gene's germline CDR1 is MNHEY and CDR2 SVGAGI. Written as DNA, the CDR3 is TGTGCCAGCAGGGTCGGACAGGGCCAAGAGACCCAGTACTTC. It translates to CASRVGQGQETQYF.

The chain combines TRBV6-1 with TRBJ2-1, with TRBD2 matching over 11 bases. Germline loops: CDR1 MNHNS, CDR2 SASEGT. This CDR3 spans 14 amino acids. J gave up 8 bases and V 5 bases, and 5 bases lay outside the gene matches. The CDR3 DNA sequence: TGTGCCAGCAGTCCTAGCGGGAGGATCCATGAGCAGTTCTTC. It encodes CASSPSGRIHEQFF.